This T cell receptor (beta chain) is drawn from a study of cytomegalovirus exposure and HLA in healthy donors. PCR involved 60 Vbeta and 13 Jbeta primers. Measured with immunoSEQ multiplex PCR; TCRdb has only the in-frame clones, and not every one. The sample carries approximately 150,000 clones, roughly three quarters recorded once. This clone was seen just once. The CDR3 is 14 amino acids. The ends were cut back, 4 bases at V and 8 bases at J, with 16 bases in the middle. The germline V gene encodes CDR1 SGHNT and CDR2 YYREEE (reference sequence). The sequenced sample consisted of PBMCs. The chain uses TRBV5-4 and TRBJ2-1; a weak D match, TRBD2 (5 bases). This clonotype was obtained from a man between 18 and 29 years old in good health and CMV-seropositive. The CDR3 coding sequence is TGTGCCAGCAGCCTCGATTTTAGCGTGGATGAGCAGTTCTTC. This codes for CASSLDFSVDEQFF. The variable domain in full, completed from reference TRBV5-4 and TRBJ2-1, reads ETGVTQSPTHLIKTRGQQVTLRCSSQSGHNTVSWYQQALGQGPQFIFQYYREEENGRGNFPPRFSGLQFPNYSSELNVNALELDDSALYLCASSLDFSVDEQFFGPGTRLTVL.